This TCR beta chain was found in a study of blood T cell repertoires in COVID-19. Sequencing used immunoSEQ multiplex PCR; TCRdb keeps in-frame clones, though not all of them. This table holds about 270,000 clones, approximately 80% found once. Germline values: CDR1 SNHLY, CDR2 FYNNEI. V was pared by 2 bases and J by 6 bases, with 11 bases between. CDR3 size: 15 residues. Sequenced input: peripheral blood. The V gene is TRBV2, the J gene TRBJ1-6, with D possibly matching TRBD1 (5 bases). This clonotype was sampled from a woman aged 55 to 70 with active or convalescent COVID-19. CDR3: CASSEQRGGNSPLHF. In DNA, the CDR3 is TGTGCCAGCAGTGAACAAAGGGGTGGTAATTCACCCCTCCACTTT. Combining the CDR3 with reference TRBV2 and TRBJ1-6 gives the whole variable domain EPEVTQTPSHQVTQMGQEVILRCVPISNHLYFYWYRQILGQKVEFLVSFYNNEISEKSEIFDDQFSVERPDGSNFTLKIRSTKLEDSAMYFCASSEQRGGNSPLHFGNGTRLTVT.